This T cell receptor (beta chain) was sequenced for a study of blood T cell repertoires in COVID-19. Study as a whole: From T cells, B-cell-depleted T cells, or PBMCs came the material, which was cDNA or gDNA.

TCRdb's table, derived via immunoSEQ multiplex PCR, lists solely in-frame clones and lacks some. The sample includes roughly 280,000 clones, about 89% of them seen just once. The CDR3 has 14 amino acids. The ends were cut back, 0 bases at V and 10 bases at J, with 13 bases in the middle. Germline V gives CDR1 MGHRA, CDR2 YSYEKL. The TCR sequence derives from a man aged 50-59 years with acute or convalescent COVID-19. The chain couples TRBV4-1 to TRBJ2-1, with a weak D call TRBD2 (6 bases). Sequencing was done on a sample of peripheral blood. The CDR3 region has the DNA TGCGCCAGCAGCCAAGAGGACTACCCTAGCGAGCAGTTCTTC. Amino acid sequence: CASSQEDYPSEQFF.